A single sample is the source of the 23 T cell receptor beta chains below, sequenced in a study of CD8 T cells in Susac syndrome. A quantity of about 0.5 to 1 ug RNA underwent reverse transcription using random hexamers. One entry per CDR3 protein, called by TCRdb with MiXCR from the immunoSEQ multiplex PCR reads. The sample contains about 140,000 distinct CDR3 sequences, roughly 94% of which appear only once. Sequences were obtained from CD4+ T cells from PBMCs. The source is a human donor with Susac syndrome.

This clonotype appeared a single time. The chain combines TRBV20-1 with TRBJ1-2; D is uncertain. Germline-derived CDR1 and CDR2 are DFQATT and SNEGSKA (reference sequence). CDR3 length: 13 residues. Trimming removed 1 base at V and 7 bases at J, with 13 bases between. CDR3 DNA: TGCAGTGCTAGAGTTTCAGGTTTTGGTGGCTACACCTTC. It yields the protein CSARVSGFGGYTF.

The chain combines TRBV29-1 with TRBJ1-2, with D unresolved. CDR3 length equals 12 residues. V shed 3 bases and J shed 4 bases, with 9 bases lying between them. The germline V gene has CDR1 SQVTM and CDR2 ANQGSEA. The DNA for the CDR3 is TGCAGCGTTGAGTGGGGAGGCTATGGCTACACCTTC. Translation: CSVEWGGYGYTF.

V and J are TRBV9 and TRBJ2-7; D remains ambiguous. There are 15 residues in the CDR3. The germline V gene has CDR1 SGDLS and CDR2 YYNGEE. Between the trimmed V and J ends, which lost 0 bases and 2 bases, there was a span of 12 bases. The CDR3 DNA is TGTGCCAGCAGCGTAGGATTGGAGATTCCCTACGAGCAGTACTTC. Translated, it gives CASSVGLEIPYEQYF.

The chain employs TRBV7-9 and TRBJ2-6; D remains ambiguous. Trimming left V 8 bases short and J 2 bases short, with 10 bases between. This CDR3 spans 14 amino acids. Per the germline V gene, CDR1 is SEHNR and CDR2 is FQNEAQ (reference sequence). The CDR3 coding sequence is TGTGCCAGCCGACGTTCCCCTGGGGCCAACGTCCTGACTTTC. Protein sequence: CASRRSPGANVLTF.

This clonotype was recorded once. V usage is TRBV20-1 and J usage is TRBJ2-5; D unclear. The V gene lost 4 bases and the J gene lost 4 bases, with 13 bases spanning the gap. Germline CDR1 and CDR2: DFQATT and SNEGSKA (reference sequence). This CDR3 spans 13 amino acids. The CDR3, as DNA: TGCAGTGCTAACCCGGACCTCAGAGAGACCCAGTACTTC. Encoded protein: CSANPDLRETQYF.

V and J are TRBV21-1 and TRBJ1-5; the D call of TRBD1 is as the table states it, not checked on the DNA. TRBV21-1 is a documented pseudogene. The CDR3 length is 19 residues. As DNA, the CDR3 is TGTGCCAGCAGCAAAGGAGAGGGTCGGTGGGGCCAGGCAAAGCAGCCCCAGCATTTT. It encodes CASSKGEGRWGQAKQPQHF.

CDR3 loop: CASSVDRGSVGYTF. CDR3 bases: TGTGCCAGCAGCGTCGACAGGGGTTCGGTTGGCTACACCTTC. The chain employs TRBV11-2 and TRBJ1-2; 8 bases are a match to TRBD1. Germline CDR1 SGHAT, CDR2 FQNNGV. Germline trimming cut 5 bases from V and 7 bases from J; bases unmatched to any gene: 9. The CDR3 covers 14 residues.

The rearrangement uses TRBV5-1 and TRBJ2-6, with D possibly being TRBD1 (6 bases). Trimming shortened V by 4 bases and J by 0 bases, and 14 bases separated the two germline ends. Germline CDR1 is SGHRS and CDR2 is YFSETQ. The CDR3 is made up of 17 amino acids. CDR3 sequence (DNA): TGCGCCAGCAGCACCAAACAGGGTACCTCTGGGGCCAACGTCCTGACTTTC. This gives the protein CASSTKQGTSGANVLTF.

DNA for the CDR3: TGTGCCAGCTCACCCTTGGGGACAGGGGAACAGCCCCAGCATTTT. Amino acid sequence: CASSPLGTGEQPQHF. The gene calls are TRBV18 and TRBJ1-5; 10 bases are a match to TRBD1. Losses at the gene ends were 3 bases for V and 7 bases for J; bases not matched to a gene: 6. The length of the CDR3 is 15 residues. Germline V lookup: CDR1 KGHSH, CDR2 LQKENI.

This clonotype showed up just once. The gene calls are TRBV5-6 and TRBJ2-7; D unclear. Germline CDR1 is SGHDT and CDR2 is YYEEEE. The CDR3 is 14 amino acids. V was shortened by 1 base and J by 6 bases, with 14 bases between the two germline ends. The CDR3 bases are TGTGCCAGCAGCTTGTTCGGGTATGATAGCGAGCAGTACTTC. This encodes CASSLFGYDSEQYF.

This chain uses TRBV28 with TRBJ1-5; D uncertain. V was trimmed by 2 bases and J by 11 bases, leaving 7 bases between them. Germline CDR1 is MDHEN and CDR2 is SYDVKM. The CDR3 is 11 residues long. CDR3 amino acids: CASSLLRAQHF. DNA for the CDR3: TGTGCCAGCAGTTTACTGCGGGCCCAGCATTTT.

The chain carries TRBV5-1 and TRBJ2-5, with 7 bases identical to TRBD2. The CDR3 length is 15 residues. Per the germline V gene, CDR1 is SGHRS and CDR2 is YFSETQ. V lost 0 bases to trimming and J lost 4 bases; unmatched junction nucleotides: 6. The CDR3 here is CASSLASAGSETQYF. The DNA for the CDR3 is TGCGCCAGCAGCTTGGCCTCAGCGGGATCAGAGACCCAGTACTTC.

The chain couples TRBV5-1 to TRBJ2-7, with 14 nucleotides matching TRBD2. The V gene's germline CDR1 is SGHRS and CDR2 YFSETQ. The V and J ends lost 7 bases and 6 bases, in that order; junction bases with no gene match: 6. CDR3 size: 14 residues. CDR3: CASDEGLAGAEQYF. CDR3 in DNA: TGCGCCAGCGACGAGGGACTAGCGGGGGCCGAGCAGTACTTC.

This chain uses TRBV29-1 with TRBJ2-1; D unclear. Deletions cut 0 bases from V and 11 bases from J, with 5 bases between. This CDR3 is built from 10 residues. The V gene's germline CDR1 is SQVTM and CDR2 ANQGSEA. CDR3 nucleotides: TGCAGCGTTGAAGAACTCCAGCAGTTCTTC. Amino acids: CSVEELQQFF.

The V and J genes are TRBV6-2 or TRBV6-3 and TRBJ2-7, with TRBD1 matching 8 bases. Germline CDR1 and CDR2: MNHEY and SVGEGT. Trimming took 2 bases from V and 12 from J; bases not matched to a gene: 6. The CDR3 totals 12 residues. CDR3 bases: TGTGCCAGCAGTTACACAGGGGGAGGTCGGTACTTC. This gives the protein CASSYTGGGRYF.

The rearrangement links TRBV3-1 to TRBJ1-5; D may be TRBD1 (6 bases). Trimming pared 4 bases from V and 9 bases from J, leaving 16 bases between. There are 14 residues in the CDR3. Germline-derived CDR1 and CDR2 are LGHDT and YNNKEL (reference sequence). For the CDR3, the DNA is TGTGCCAGCAGCCGAGGGGGGCAAGGAGGGCCCCAGCATTTT. Its translation: CASSRGGQGGPQHF.

In DNA, the CDR3 is TGCAGCGTTTTGTCAGGGCGAACTGAAGCTTTCTTT. Protein: CSVLSGRTEAFF. This chain connects TRBV29-1 to TRBJ1-1; a weak D match, TRBD1 (5 bases). Germline V lookup: CDR1 SQVTM, CDR2 ANQGSEA. V shed 5 bases and J shed 5 bases, with 12 bases lying between them. The CDR3 covers 12 residues.

This clonotype appeared a single time. The chain recombines TRBV28 with TRBJ2-7; TRBD1 agrees at 7 bases. The V gene's germline CDR1 is MDHEN and CDR2 SYDVKM. V gave up 4 bases and J gave up 6 bases; unmatched junction bases: 12. The CDR3 covers 15 residues. The CDR3 DNA is TGTGCCAGCAGTTCTACAGCCCGACAGGGCCGCGAGCAGTACTTC. This codes for CASSSTARQGREQYF.

The gene calls are TRBV20-1 and TRBJ2-7; 8 nucleotides match TRBD2. From germline, CDR1 is DFQATT and CDR2 SNEGSKA (reference sequence). With V trimmed by 3 bases and J by 3 bases, 10 bases remained unmatched. The CDR3 spans 15 residues. CDR3 loop: CSARMAGRGFYEQYF. CDR3 in DNA: TGCAGTGCTAGGATGGCCGGGAGGGGGTTCTACGAGCAGTACTTC.

The V gene is TRBV4-3, the J gene TRBJ2-7; TRBD2 aligns across 7 bases. The CDR3 sequence is 16 residues long. Germline CDR1 reads LGHNA; CDR2 reads YSLEER. The V segment lost 3 bases and the J segment 4 bases; nucleotides outside the gene matches: 12. CDR3 sequence: CASSQGGRGEWYEQYF. DNA for the CDR3: TGCGCCAGCAGCCAGGGAGGGAGAGGGGAGTGGTACGAGCAGTACTTC.

This chain connects TRBV7-3 to TRBJ2-3; 7 bases are a match to TRBD1. The germline CDR1 and CDR2 sequences are SGHTA and FQGTGA. This CDR3 comprises 15 residues. Trimming cost V 2 bases and J 0 bases; bases outside gene matches: 2. The CDR3 region is CASSLLGQSTDTQYF. The CDR3 bases are TGTGCCAGCAGCTTACTGGGACAGAGCACAGATACGCAGTATTTT.

The rearrangement joins TRBV5-6 to TRBJ2-7; D not certain. Trimming took off 1 base at V and 3 bases at J, with 17 bases between the two ends. Germline V gives CDR1 SGHDT, CDR2 YYEEEE. CDR3 length: 16 residues. CDR3 DNA sequence: TGTGCCAGCAGCTTGCGAACAATCAATCTGAACTACGAGCAGTACTTC. This encodes CASSLRTINLNYEQYF.

The chain joins TRBV18 to TRBJ1-6; 11 bases line up with TRBD1. The CDR3 length is 17 residues. J was trimmed by 10 bases and V by 0 bases; bases with no gene match: 8. Germline lookup yields CDR1 KGHSH and CDR2 LQKENI. CDR3 loop: CASSPPFGQGAWSPLHF. The CDR3 DNA is TGTGCCAGCTCACCACCGTTCGGACAGGGGGCTTGGTCACCCCTCCACTTT. Full variable domain (remainder filled in from reference TRBV18 and TRBJ1-6): NAGVMQNPRHLVRRRGQEARLRCSPMKGHSHVYWYRQLPEEGLKFMVYLQKENIIDESGMPKERFSAEFPKEGPSILRIQQVVRGDSAAYFCASSPPFGQGAWSPLHFGNGTRLTVT.